A selection of T cell receptor beta chains follows, all from one sample in a study of blood T cell repertoires in COVID-19. The protocol was immunoSEQ multiplex PCR, while the TCRdb copy is restricted to in-frame clones and leaves out a portion. This sample yields roughly 410,000 clones, of which roughly 90% are seen a single time; about 1.6% belongs to the top ten. The sequenced sample was peripheral blood. The receptors stem from a woman in her thirties or forties with COVID-19, enrolled during active disease. Each CDR3 is given with its conserved first and last residue. A D gene is named only where the DNA matches it firmly. Clone size is given for some rows only: seen once, a few or many times, or a class if the clone is expanded.

j_call d_call clone_size v_call cdr3_aa cdr3_nt
TRBJ2-7 NA NA TRBV28 CASTWGGYEQYF TGTGCCAGCACCTGGGGCGGTTACGAGCAGTACTTC
TRBJ2-2 NA NA TRBV4-3 CASSQDSDTGELFF TGCGCCAGCAGCCAAGATTCCGACACCGGGGAGCTGTTTTTT
TRBJ1-1 NA NA TRBV5-1 CASSPGEGWNTEAFF TGCGCCAGCAGCCCCGGGGAGGGTTGGAACACTGAAGCTTTCTTT
TRBJ1-2 TRBD1 few TRBV11-2 CASSPGQGYGYTF TGTGCCAGCAGCCCAGGACAGGGCTATGGCTACACCTTC
TRBJ1-1 TRBD1 NA TRBV10-3 CAISLGQGDEAFF TGTGCCATCAGTCTCGGACAGGGCGATGAAGCTTTCTTT
TRBJ1-2 NA NA TRBV2 CASTQNPRGSFANYGYTF TGTGCCAGCACTCAAAACCCACGGGGGAGCTTCGCTAACTATGGCTACACCTTC
TRBJ1-2 TRBD1 NA TRBV4-1 CASSPLPGQGALGYTF TGCGCCAGCAGCCCCCTACCGGGACAGGGGGCATTAGGCTACACCTTC
TRBJ1-2 TRBD1 NA TRBV30 CAWSRDRDYGYTF TGTGCCTGGAGTCGGGACAGAGACTATGGCTACACCTTC
TRBJ2-6 TRBD2 NA TRBV4-3 CASSQVSGGAPGANVLTF TGCGCCAGCAGCCAAGTAAGCGGGGGGGCCCCTGGGGCCAACGTCCTGACTTTC
TRBJ1-5 TRBD1 NA TRBV10-3 CAMAGTENQPQHF TGTGCCATGGCCGGGACAGAGAATCAGCCCCAGCATTTT
TRBJ1-2 NA few TRBV10-3 CAISEDRTYGYTF TGTGCCATCAGTGAGGACAGGACTTATGGCTACACCTTC
TRBJ1-2 NA NA TRBV19 CASSQIYGYTF TGTGCCAGTAGCCAGATATATGGCTACACCTTC
TRBJ2-1 TRBD2 NA TRBV15 CATREDSGRALGNEQFF TGTGCCACCAGAGAAGACAGCGGGAGGGCCTTGGGGAATGAGCAGTTCTTC
TRBJ2-1 NA NA TRBV21-1 CASSKSGSTTNNEQFF TGTGCCAGCAGCAAAAGCGGCTCAACTACTAACAATGAGCAGTTCTTC
TRBJ1-1 TRBD1 once TRBV28 CASTLPGTVIDTEAFF TGTGCCAGCACCCTACCGGGGACAGTGATAGATACTGAAGCTTTCTTT
TRBJ1-2 TRBD1 once TRBV12-5 CASGLGLGQGVIPYGYTF TGTGCTAGTGGTTTGGGTCTCGGTCAGGGGGTAATCCCCTATGGCTACACCTTC
TRBJ1-2 NA NA TRBV27 CASRPGGGSFPRGYTF TGTGCCAGCAGACCCGGGGGAGGCTCCTTTCCTAGGGGCTACACCTTC
TRBJ2-7 TRBD2 NA TRBV27 CASSPLAGAGEQYF TGTGCCAGCAGTCCCCTGGCGGGAGCGGGCGAGCAGTACTTC
TRBJ1-4 NA NA TRBV5-1 CASSPVGGAVYEKLFF TGCGCCAGCAGCCCGGTAGGGGGGGCAGTTTATGAAAAACTGTTTTTT
TRBJ1-5 NA NA TRBV7-2 CASSLPQSNQPQHF TGTGCCAGCAGCCTTCCACAGAGCAATCAGCCCCAGCATTTT
TRBJ1-5 TRBD1 NA TRBV7-2 CASSLKGAGNQPQHF TGTGCCAGCAGCTTGAAGGGGGCTGGCAATCAGCCCCAGCATTTT
TRBJ1-1 NA once TRBV18 CASSPKDSPTGNTEAFF TGTGCCAGCTCCCCAAAGGACAGCCCGACGGGGAACACTGAAGCTTTCTTT
TRBJ2-1 NA NA TRBV3-1/TRBV3-2 CASSQVHGGPVNEQFF TGTGCCAGCAGCCAAGTTCACGGGGGGCCAGTCAATGAGCAGTTCTTC
TRBJ1-5 NA NA TRBV6-5 CASSRQRNQPQHF TGTGCCAGCAGTCGACAGAGGAATCAGCCCCAGCATTTT
TRBJ1-1 TRBD1 NA TRBV7-9 CASSLGTVNTEAFF TGTGCCAGCAGCTTGGGGACAGTGAACACTGAAGCTTTCTTT
TRBJ1-2 NA NA TRBV2 CASSGFAGAVNYGYTF TGTGCCAGCAGTGGCTTCGCGGGGGCAGTCAACTATGGCTACACCTTC